The clone carrying this TCR beta chain appeared once. The same CDR3 can be traced to other DNA sequences in this sample. These data belong to a study of blood T cell repertoires in COVID-19. This CDR3 is 15 amino acids long. Unmatched junction bases numbered 6, after V lost 6 bases and J lost 0 bases. CDR1 and CDR2 (germline): SQVTM, ANQGSEA. Sequencing used immunoSEQ multiplex PCR; TCRdb keeps in-frame clones, though not all of them. The table shows about 200,000 clones, with about 85% occurring only once. The V gene is TRBV29-1, the J gene TRBJ2-2; 8 positions match TRBD1. This receptor was identified in a man aged 60 to 75 with COVID-19, enrolled during active disease. Sequenced material: peripheral blood. This CDR3 reads CSVRTGTANTGELFF. The CDR3, as DNA: TGCAGCGTACGGACAGGGACTGCGAACACCGGGGAGCTGTTTTTT.